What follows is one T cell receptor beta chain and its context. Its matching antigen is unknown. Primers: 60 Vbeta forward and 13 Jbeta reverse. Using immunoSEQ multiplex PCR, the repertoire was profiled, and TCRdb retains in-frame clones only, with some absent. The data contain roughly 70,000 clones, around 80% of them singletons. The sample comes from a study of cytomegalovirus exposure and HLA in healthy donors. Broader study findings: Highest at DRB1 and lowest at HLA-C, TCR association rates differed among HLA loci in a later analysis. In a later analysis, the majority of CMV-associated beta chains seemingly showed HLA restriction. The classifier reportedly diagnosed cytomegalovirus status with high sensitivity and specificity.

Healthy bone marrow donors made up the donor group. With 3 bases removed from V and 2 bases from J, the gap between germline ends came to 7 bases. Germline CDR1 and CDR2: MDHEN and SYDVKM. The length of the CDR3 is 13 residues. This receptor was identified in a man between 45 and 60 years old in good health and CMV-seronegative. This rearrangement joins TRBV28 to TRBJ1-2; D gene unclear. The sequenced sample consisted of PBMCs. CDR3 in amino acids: CASSFSGNYGYTF. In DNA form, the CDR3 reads TGTGCCAGCAGTTTTTCGGGGAACTATGGCTACACCTTC.